Below are 13 T cell receptor beta chains sequenced from a single sample in a study of blood T cells in healthy people across ages. Through a sample-barcoded 5' primer and a J-beta primer mix, a second PCR was run for about 6 to 11 cycles. MiXCR, run by TCRdb on the 5' RACE reads, gives a single entry per CDR3 protein. The repertoire has 550,000 to 750,000 distinct CDR3 sequences, over 20% of them found once; the top ten carry roughly 3.6%. Specimen: blood. The receptors originated from a man between 65 and 79 years old in good health.

A single count supports this clonotype. The chain employs TRBV7-9 and TRBJ2-7; TRBD1 agrees at 7 bases. Per germline, CDR1 SEHNR and CDR2 FQNEAQ (reference sequence). The CDR3 consists of 15 residues. The ends lost 6 bases at V and 1 base at J; junction bases unmatched: 9. DNA for the CDR3: TGTGCCAGCAGTTCAACAGGGGAACCGTCCTACGAGCAGTACTTC. This gives the protein CASSSTGEPSYEQYF.

This clonotype was found a few times. The gene calls are TRBV10-3 and TRBJ2-3; 9 bases align to TRBD2. Germline assignment: CDR1 ENHRY and CDR2 SYGVKD. CDR3 length equals 16 residues. J gave up 4 bases and V 0 bases, and 5 bases lay outside the gene matches. The CDR3 sequence is CAISESQAGGSDTQYF. The CDR3 DNA follows: TGTGCCATCAGTGAGTCGCAGGCGGGAGGGTCAGATACGCAGTATTTT.

This clonotype turned up a few times. The V call is TRBV29-1, the J call TRBJ2-1; TRBD1 matches 9 bases. The V gene's germline CDR1 is SQVTM and CDR2 ANQGSEA. This CDR3 region has 15 residues. V was pared by 3 bases and J by 0 bases, with 3 bases of the junction left unmatched. Here the CDR3 reads CSVDGDRASYNEQFF. The CDR3 DNA reads as TGCAGCGTTGACGGGGACAGGGCCTCCTACAATGAGCAGTTCTTC.

V and J are TRBV10-3 and TRBJ1-5, with D possibly being TRBD1 (5 bases). CDR3 length: 13 amino acids. Trimming stripped 10 bases from V and 4 bases from J, with 14 bases between. CDR1 ENHRY and CDR2 SYGVKD come from the germline V gene. The CDR3 sequence: CATAGQGNQPQHF. The CDR3 bases are TGTGCCACCGCGGGGCAGGGAAATCAGCCCCAGCATTTT.

V and J are TRBV5-1 and TRBJ1-2; unclear D gene. CDR1 and CDR2 from the germline V gene are SGHRS and YFSETQ. Deletions cut 0 bases from V and 6 bases from J, with 6 bases between. The CDR3 is 12 residues long. The CDR3 protein is CASSLGLNGYTF. In DNA form, the CDR3 reads TGCGCCAGCAGCTTGGGTCTGAATGGCTACACCTTC. The whole variable domain, remainder taken from reference TRBV5-1 and TRBJ1-2, is KAGVTQTPRYLIKTRGQQVTLSCSPISGHRSVSWYQQTPGQGLQFLFEYFSETQRNKGNFPGRFSGRQFSNSRSEMNVSTLELGDSALYLCASSLGLNGYTFGSGTRLTVV.

This chain links TRBV21-1 with TRBJ2-2. TRBV21-1 is marked as a pseudogene. The CDR3 sequence is 12 residues long. CDR3 DNA sequence: TGTGCCAGCACCACCTGGCTCGGGGAGCTGTTTTTT. This translates into CASTTWLGELFF.

This clonotype was observed a few times. V usage is TRBV12-3 or TRBV12-4 and J usage is TRBJ2-3; no clear D gene. Trimming took off 2 bases at V and 4 bases at J, with 13 bases between the two ends. This CDR3 has 15 amino acids. CDR3 sequence: CASSLSPSGPDTQYF. The CDR3, as DNA: TGTGCCAGCAGTTTATCCCCCTCGGGCCCAGATACGCAGTATTTT.

The chain has TRBV29-1 and TRBJ2-5, with 12 bases lining up with TRBD1. The end of the DNA aligns better with TRBJ2-1, so the J call may be wrong. The CDR3 is 14 residues long. CDR1 is SQVTM, CDR2 ANQGSEA, per germline. CDR3 in DNA: TGCAGCGTTGAAATAGGGACAGGGGGCAGTGAGCAGTTCTTC. As protein: CSVEIGTGGSEQFF.

Only a few counts were recorded for this clonotype. The chain recombines TRBV20-1 with TRBJ2-7, with 9 bases that match TRBD2. Looked up from germline, CDR1 is DFQATT and CDR2 is SNEGSKA (reference sequence). The trim removed 0 bases at V and 3 bases at J, leaving 3 bases unmatched. This CDR3 has 14 amino acids. DNA for the CDR3: TGCAGTGCTAGAGAGGCACTAGCGGGCTACGAGCAGTACTTC. Encoded protein: CSAREALAGYEQYF.

J is TRBJ2-4 and V is TRBV28; the D gene is possibly TRBD2 (5 bases). Germline V gives CDR1 MDHEN, CDR2 SYDVKM. This CDR3 spans 12 amino acids. V was clipped by 7 bases and J by 9 bases, with 13 bases between them. The CDR3 DNA sequence: TGTGCCAGCAATTCGGGGTTGACCATTCAGTACTTC. Amino acid sequence: CASNSGLTIQYF.

In its sample, this clonotype was seen many times. The chain joins TRBV3-1 to TRBJ2-5; D assignment may be TRBD1 or TRBD2 (5 bases each). The CDR3 sequence is 14 residues long. Trimming removed 5 bases at V and 4 bases at J, with 14 bases between. The germline gives CDR1 LGHDT, CDR2 YNNKEL (reference sequence). The CDR3 protein is CASSTGLGGETQYF. In DNA form, the CDR3 reads TGTGCCAGCAGCACAGGACTCGGTGGAGAGACCCAGTACTTC.

This clonotype has just a few counts. The chain joins TRBV24-1 to TRBJ2-2, with D hard to call. The CDR3 covers 14 residues. Germline loops: CDR1 KGHDR, CDR2 SFDVKD. Trimming took off 5 bases at V and 4 bases at J, with 10 bases between the two ends. The CDR3 region is CATSGARSTGELFF. DNA of the CDR3: TGTGCCACCAGTGGTGCTAGATCCACCGGGGAGCTGTTTTTT.

The chain recombines TRBV7-2 with TRBJ2-5; D unclear. From germline, CDR1 is SGHTA and CDR2 FQGNSA. V was trimmed by 1 base and J by 5 bases, leaving 11 bases between them. The CDR3 is made up of 14 amino acids. CDR3 loop: CASSLEGRRETQYF. The CDR3 DNA sequence: TGTGCCAGCAGCTTAGAGGGCAGACGGGAGACCCAGTACTTC.